Below, one T cell receptor beta chain is given with its context. Its antigen is not identified. Sequenced by immunoSEQ multiplex PCR; TCRdb stores in-frame clones only, minus some. Of 110,000 to 150,000 clones in the sample, about nine tenths were seen once. The data were taken from a study of T cell responses to AZD1222 COVID-19 vaccine. Broader study findings: Donors were largely white British and mainly female; clonal diversity was possibly underestimated. Only after the peak T cell response were repertoires sampled. At baseline, just five or six AZD1222 recipients tested seropositive.

Timing groups of about 4 and about 12 weeks for second doses were pooled. The receptor's source is an adult who received the AZD1222 COVID-19 vaccine. The material was peripheral blood, obtained 28 days after the second AZD1222 dose.

CDR3 sequence: CASSASPSNYGYTF. Written as DNA, the CDR3 is TGCGCCAGCAGTGCTTCCCCTTCTAACTATGGCTACACCTTC. The J gene is TRBJ1-2, the V gene TRBV5-1; D unresolved. Trimming stripped 5 bases from V and 0 bases from J, with 11 bases between. Germline V CDR1 and CDR2: SGHRS, YFSETQ. The CDR3 contains 14 residues.